Listed here are 18 T cell receptor beta chains from one sample, sequenced in a study of blood T cell repertoires in COVID-19. Sequencing used immunoSEQ multiplex PCR; TCRdb keeps in-frame clones, though not all of them. The profile shows some 300,000 clones, roughly 91% of them singletons. Input material: peripheral blood. The receptors were sampled from a woman younger than 45 with COVID-19, enrolled during active disease.

The J gene is TRBJ1-1, the V gene TRBV3-1 (or the pseudogene TRBV3-2), with D uncertain. V lost 2 bases and J lost 1, with 14 bases in between. The CDR3 consists of 16 residues. Germline V gene sequence: CDR1 LGHDT, CDR2 YNNKEL (reference sequence). The CDR3 DNA is TGTGCCAGCAGCCAATTTCTTTTGGCCTCGAACACTGAAGCTTTCTTT. This gives the protein CASSQFLLASNTEAFF.

There are a few counts of this clone. V usage is TRBV3-1 (or the pseudogene TRBV3-2) and J usage is TRBJ2-5; TRBD2 matches 10 bases. V dropped 8 bases and J dropped 2; count of bases not matched to a gene: 17. This CDR3 has 18 residues. Per the germline V gene, CDR1 is LGHDT and CDR2 is YNNKEL (reference sequence). The CDR3 region is CASVRCLAGESRQETQYF. CDR3 DNA: TGTGCCAGCGTTCGGTGTCTAGCGGGGGAAAGTAGGCAAGAGACCCAGTACTTC.

CDR3 coding DNA: TGCGCCAGCAGCTTGGTCGTAGGGGTTCCGTCCTCTGGAAACACCATATATTTT. Its translation: CASSLVVGVPSSGNTIYF. The gene calls are TRBV5-1 and TRBJ1-3, with TRBD1 as a possible D gene (5 bases). The germline V gene has CDR1 SGHRS and CDR2 YFSETQ. Trimming left V 0 bases short and J 0 bases short, with 16 bases between. This CDR3 has 18 amino acids.

The chain couples TRBV7-2 to TRBJ1-6; possibly TRBD1 for D (5 bases). The V gene lost 0 bases and the J gene lost 6 bases, with 12 bases spanning the gap. CDR3 length: 16 residues. Germline CDR1 is SGHTA and CDR2 is FQGNSA. For the CDR3, the DNA is TGTGCCAGCAGCTTAGCGCCAGTGACAGCTAATTCACCCCTCCACTTT. It translates to CASSLAPVTANSPLHF.

The chain is built from TRBV13 and TRBJ2-2; D perhaps matches TRBD1 (6 bases). CDR1 PRHDT and CDR2 FYEKMQ come from the germline V gene (reference sequence). This CDR3 is built from 13 residues. V was trimmed by 4 bases and J by 6 bases, leaving 9 bases between them. The CDR3, as DNA: TGTGCCAGCAGCTCCTGGACAGCCGGGGAGCTGTTTTTT. Protein product: CASSSWTAGELFF.

The chain has TRBV27 and TRBJ2-6; D unresolved. There are 14 residues in the CDR3. With 3 bases removed from V and 0 bases from J, the gap between germline ends came to 3 bases. Germline loops: CDR1 MNHEY, CDR2 SMNVEV (reference sequence). The CDR3 DNA is TGTGCCAGCAGTTTCAACTCTGGGGCCAACGTCCTGACTTTC. Protein: CASSFNSGANVLTF. The whole variable domain, filled in from reference TRBV27 and TRBJ2-6, reads EAQVTQNPRYLITVTGKKLTVTCSQNMNHEYMSWYRQDPGLGLRQIYYSMNVEVTDKGDVPEGYKVSRKEKRNFPLILESPSPNQTSLYFCASSFNSGANVLTFGAGSRLTVL.

The rearrangement uses TRBV5-6 and TRBJ2-1, with 16 bases fitting TRBD2. The ends lost 4 bases at V and 15 bases at J; junction bases unmatched: 10. The germline V gene encodes CDR1 SGHDT and CDR2 YYEEEE. The CDR3 totals 15 residues. CDR3 amino acids: CASSLIGTSGGALFF. The DNA of the CDR3 is TGTGCCAGCAGCCTAATCGGGACTAGCGGGGGGGCTCTGTTCTTC.

Only one count was recorded for this clone. The CDR3 does not end in the conserved phenylalanine or tryptophan, so this is likely a read error. It is unclear where the CDR3 begins or ends on the DNA, so no DNA is shown, and the CDR3 is as TCRdb lists it. CDR3 in amino acids: CASRFLFTV. The chain has TRBV12-2 and TRBJ1-5; the D call of TRBD1 is as the table states it, not checked on the DNA. TRBV12-2 is a known pseudogene. The CDR3 length is 9 residues, termini included.

The CDR3 nucleotides are TGTGCCAGCAGTTCACCCGGGACAGGGAACACCGGGGAGCTGTTTTTT. Translating it yields CASSSPGTGNTGELFF. This chain joins TRBV6-5 and TRBJ2-2; the match to TRBD1 covers 8 bases. CDR1 MNHEY and CDR2 SVGAGI come from the germline V gene. The CDR3 spans 16 residues. J was trimmed by 1 base and V by 4 bases; bases with no gene match: 5.

The V and J genes are TRBV6-5 and TRBJ2-1; 7 nucleotides match TRBD1. The CDR3 has 12 residues. In germline, CDR1 is MNHEY, CDR2 SVGAGI. V dropped 7 bases and J dropped 9; count of bases not matched to a gene: 6. CDR3 sequence (DNA): TGTGCCAGCACACCACAGGGGATTGAGCAGTTCTTC. Its protein is CASTPQGIEQFF.

This rearrangement joins TRBV19 to TRBJ2-2, with TRBD1 as a possible D gene (6 bases). The CDR3 length is 14 residues. The ends were cut back, 10 bases at V and 1 base at J, with 13 bases in the middle. CDR1 is LNHDA and CDR2 is SQIVND in the germline V gene (reference sequence). The CDR3 loop reads CATTRGGNTGELFF. CDR3 DNA sequence: TGTGCCACAACCAGGGGTGGGAACACCGGGGAGCTGTTTTTT.

This clone was picked up a small number of times. The CDR3 spells CASSRGVQETQYF. The CDR3 nucleotides are TGTGCCAGCAGCCGGGGAGTACAAGAGACCCAGTACTTC. The chain links TRBV12-3 or TRBV12-4 to TRBJ2-5, with D perhaps matching TRBD2 (5 bases). There are 13 residues in the CDR3. V was pared by 6 bases and J by 2 bases, with 10 bases between.

The chain combines TRBV24-1 with TRBJ1-4; tentative D call: TRBD1 (5 bases). V dropped 1 base and J dropped 11 bases, with 7 bases sitting between them. This CDR3 contains 12 residues. The germline gives CDR1 KGHDR, CDR2 SFDVKD. Here the CDR3 DNA reads TGTGCCACCAGTGATTTTGGGGGGAAACTGTTTTTT. Encoded protein: CATSDFGGKLFF.

The chain carries TRBV10-3 and TRBJ1-1, with D unresolved. The CDR3 is 11 residues long. From germline, CDR1 is ENHRY and CDR2 SYGVKD. The V and J ends lost 9 bases and 3 bases respectively, with 8 bases between them. The CDR3 DNA reads as TGTGCCATTTCCCGAGACACTGAAGCTTTCTTT. This sequence encodes CAISRDTEAFF.

This chain links TRBV7-8 with TRBJ1-4; D not resolved. The ends were cut back, 3 bases at V and 0 bases at J, with 11 bases in the middle. CDR3 length: 16 amino acids. The germline CDR1 and CDR2 sequences are SGHVS and FQNEAQ. The DNA of the CDR3 is TGTGCCAGCAGCTTTGGAGGAGATGCAACTAATGAAAAACTGTTTTTT. Translated: CASSFGGDATNEKLFF.

DNA for the CDR3: TGTGCCAGCAGTCGGACAGGGGGCGGCAATCAGCCCCAGCATTTT. Translated: CASSRTGGGNQPQHF. V and J are TRBV6-5 and TRBJ1-5; TRBD1 agrees at 11 bases. The ends lost 5 bases at V and 2 bases at J; junction bases unmatched: 2. Germline assignment: CDR1 MNHEY and CDR2 SVGAGI. CDR3 length equals 15 residues.

V and J are TRBV4-1 and TRBJ1-5; no clear D. Germline lookup yields CDR1 MGHRA and CDR2 YSYEKL. V was clipped by 4 bases and J by 3 bases, with 22 bases between them. CDR3 length: 18 residues. The CDR3 is CASSPMRVDYGPNQPQHF. As DNA, the CDR3 is TGCGCCAGCAGCCCTATGCGGGTCGATTACGGCCCCAATCAGCCCCAGCATTTT.

The chain has TRBV10-1 and TRBJ2-1; D call uncertain. Trimming took 3 bases from V and 6 from J, leaving 12 bases between them. From germline, CDR1 is WNHNN and CDR2 SYGVQD (reference sequence). The CDR3 runs to 14 residues. CDR3 amino acids: CASSESGLGNEQFF. The CDR3 DNA is TGCGCCAGCAGTGAATCAGGTTTGGGCAATGAGCAGTTCTTC.